The 10 T cell receptor beta chains below were found in one sample sequenced in a study of T cells after yellow fever vaccination. Using its own MiXCR run on the 5' RACE reads, TCRdb lists one record per CDR3 protein. The sample lists almost 600,000 distinct CDR3 sequences, about 13% seen once, with about 14% in the top ten. The specimen was PBMCs, collected on the day of the yellow fever booster vaccination. The source is a man aged 30 to 39 who received the YFV17D yellow fever vaccine.

This clonotype came up a few times. The rearrangement links TRBV5-1 to TRBJ1-4; possible D gene TRBD1, 6 bases. Germline loops: CDR1 SGHRS, CDR2 YFSETQ. The V and J ends lost 1 base and 8 bases respectively, with 15 bases between them. The CDR3 is 15 amino acids. This chain's CDR3 is CASSLTGTSSEKLFF. The CDR3 DNA sequence: TGCGCCAGCAGCTTGACCGGGACATCTTCCGAAAAACTGTTTTTT.

This chain connects TRBV20-1 to TRBJ2-4; no clear D gene. Germline CDR1 is DFQATT and CDR2 is SNEGSKA (reference sequence). This CDR3 comprises 11 residues. Between the trimmed V and J ends, which lost 6 bases and 8 bases, there was a span of 11 bases. The CDR3 spells CSASSQDIQYF. The CDR3 DNA reads as TGCAGTGCGAGTAGCCAGGACATTCAGTACTTC.

J is TRBJ2-6 and V is TRBV21-1; TRBD1 was called by the table and not checked on the DNA. TRBV21-1 is a listed pseudogene. This CDR3 is built from 18 residues. The CDR3 reads CASSSPPGPFSGANVLTF. CDR3 DNA: TGTGCCAGCTCCTCCCCCCCGGGACCCTTTTCTGGGGCCAACGTCCTGACTTTC.

The chain recombines TRBV4-2 with TRBJ2-1, with 7 positions matching TRBD2. Germline V gene sequence: CDR1 LGHNA, CDR2 YNFKEQ. The CDR3 spans 16 residues. The V and J ends lost 1 base and 6 bases, in that order; junction bases with no gene match: 9. CDR3 in DNA: TGTGCCAGCAGCCAAGCGTGGCTAGCGGATCCCAATGAGCAGTTCTTC. Encoded protein: CASSQAWLADPNEQFF.

This rearrangement joins TRBV3-1 to TRBJ1-1, with D unresolved. Deletions cut 0 bases from V and 0 bases from J, with 14 bases between. The CDR3 totals 17 residues. Per germline, CDR1 LGHDT and CDR2 YNNKEL (reference sequence). The CDR3, as DNA: TGTGCCAGCAGCCAAGAAGTCCTACCTGGGCTGAACACTGAAGCTTTCTTT. It translates to CASSQEVLPGLNTEAFF.

The chain links TRBV9 to TRBJ2-2; D may correspond to TRBD1 or TRBD2 (6 bases each). Germline V gene sequence: CDR1 SGDLS, CDR2 YYNGEE. Between the trimmed V and J ends, which lost 0 bases and 4 bases, there was a span of 10 bases. The CDR3 extends over 15 amino acids. The DNA for the CDR3 is TGTGCCAGCAGCGTAGTAGGGGGAGGCACCGGGGAGCTGTTTTTT. It yields the protein CASSVVGGGTGELFF.

The chain is built from TRBV20-1 and TRBJ2-2; the match to TRBD2 covers 10 bases. V dropped 5 bases and J dropped 6; count of bases not matched to a gene: 9. Germline values: CDR1 DFQATT, CDR2 SNEGSKA (reference sequence). CDR3 length equals 15 residues. The DNA for the CDR3 is TGCAGTGCTCATTTACCTAGCGGGAGACCCGGGGAGCTGTTTTTT. It codes for CSAHLPSGRPGELFF.

In this sample, this clonotype turned up a few times. The chain joins TRBV5-1 to TRBJ2-7; 7 nucleotides agree with TRBD2. Unmatched junction bases numbered 4, after V lost 4 bases and J lost 0 bases. The CDR3 consists of 14 residues. The germline V gene encodes CDR1 SGHRS and CDR2 YFSETQ. This CDR3 reads CASSMGGSSYEQYF. CDR3 sequence (DNA): TGCGCCAGCAGCATGGGAGGGTCCTCCTACGAGCAGTACTTC.

The rearrangement links TRBV4-3 to TRBJ2-7; 9 nucleotides line up with TRBD1. The V gene end was trimmed by 0 bases and the J gene end by 5 bases; junction bases not matched to a gene: 8. The CDR3 contains 16 residues. Germline lookup yields CDR1 LGHNA and CDR2 YSLEER. CDR3 DNA sequence: TGCGCCAGCAGCCAAGATGTTGACAGGGGGATTAACGAGCAGTACTTC. It encodes CASSQDVDRGINEQYF.

This clonotype was counted between two and nine times. The rearrangement joins TRBV9 to TRBJ2-3; 7 bases align to TRBD2. The CDR3 spans 16 residues. Looked up from germline, CDR1 is SGDLS and CDR2 is YYNGEE. With V trimmed by 1 base and J by 4 bases, 9 bases remained unmatched. CDR3 protein: CASSVSGGRNADTQYF. CDR3 in DNA: TGTGCCAGCAGCGTATCCGGGGGGAGAAACGCAGATACGCAGTATTTT.